This T cell receptor beta chain was sequenced for a study of T-cell reconstitution after alpha-beta-depleted transplantation in children. CDR3 length: 11 amino acids. The germline CDR1 and CDR2 sequences are MNHEY and SVGAGI. Trimming left V 7 bases short and J 4 bases short, with 6 bases between. This sample's TCRbeta library carried unique molecular identifier barcodes. TCRdb recomputed calls from the PCR reads with MiXCR, one row per CDR3 protein. The sample has 700,000 or so distinct CDR3 sequences, 13% seen once. The receptor comes from a girl aged 2 to 10 with congenital amegakaryocytic thrombocytopenia, due to receive a stem cell transplant. The sequenced sample was PBMCs, obtained before TCRalphabeta/CD19-depleted stem cell transplant. The chain joins TRBV6-5 to TRBJ2-3; D is unresolved. CDR3 DNA sequence: TGTGCCAGCAAAAACGCAGATACGCAGTATTTT. The encoded protein is CASKNADTQYF.